This T cell receptor beta chain was observed in a study of T cells in Graves' hyperthyroidism and ophthalmopathy. Whole-study results and caveats: Ophthalmopathy got predicted by the model a median 6.5 months before its onset. Blood shared most expanded thyroid clonotypes above 0.001.

It was RNA transcripts that yielded the amplified TCR beta CDR3 regions. In the first-round RT-PCR of the TCR CDR3, the HTBI primer set was used. Using its own MiXCR run on the multiplex PCR reads, TCRdb lists one record per CDR3 protein. The top ten clones hold about 7.9% of a sample with approximately 590,000 distinct CDR3 sequences, 46% of them seen once. Germline V gene lookup returns CDR1 SGDLS and CDR2 YYNGEE. After removal of 2 bases from V and 5 bases from J, the junction contained 5 bases not matched to a gene. CDR3 length: 14 amino acids. Regarding this clonotype: Its antigen is not known.

For the diagnoses, clinical symptoms, serum thyroxine and TRAb, thyroid ultrasound and orbital computed tomography were used. Input material: peripheral blood or thyroid tissue (not recorded which). The chain uses TRBV9 and TRBJ2-5; TRBD2 matches at 8 bases. The origin of this receptor is a woman in her late teens or twenties with Graves' hyperthyroidism. The CDR3 nucleotides are TGTGCCAGCAGCGTTAGCGGGGTGGAGGAGACCCAGTACTTC. It specifies CASSVSGVEETQYF.